This T cell receptor beta chain was retrieved from a study of control samples from healthy donors and cancer patients. Produced via immunoSEQ multiplex PCR; TCRdb's table is partial and in-frame only. The sample carries 150,000 to 200,000 clones, 92% recorded once. Sample: blood. This clonotype was obtained from a woman aged 25 to 39 in good health.

CDR3 sequence: CASSRPGNQPQHF. The CDR3 nucleotides are TGTGCCAGCAGCCGACCCGGGAATCAGCCCCAGCATTTT. V gene TRBV28 combines with J gene TRBJ1-5, with D uncertain. Germline CDR1 reads MDHEN; CDR2 reads SYDVKM. The CDR3 extends over 13 amino acids. The V and J ends lost 6 bases and 4 bases respectively, with 10 bases between them.